This T cell receptor beta chain derives from a study of T cell responses to AZD1222 COVID-19 vaccine. Some clones are missing from TCRdb's copy, which holds only in-frame ones; the method was immunoSEQ multiplex PCR. The top ten hold around 1.1% of the sample, which has around 120,000 clones, roughly 92% seen once. This CDR3 region has 13 residues. From germline, CDR1 is LNHDA and CDR2 SQIVND (reference sequence). V dropped 7 bases and J dropped 1 base, with 7 bases sitting between them. Study-level findings and limits: Repertoire sampling occurred only after the peak T cell response. Unmutated variant regions are reportedly targeted by nearly half of spike-specific TCRs. Most donors were white British, females outnumbered males, and clonal diversity was possibly underestimated.

Worth noting for this clone: Its target is unknown.

The genes are TRBV19 and TRBJ1-4; perhaps TRBD1 as D (6 bases). Material: peripheral blood, obtained 28 days after the second AZD1222 dose. The clonotype was recovered from an adult who received the AZD1222 COVID-19 vaccine. The CDR3 DNA is TGTGCCAGTAACAGGGAAACTAATGAAAAACTGTTTTTT. This gives the protein CASNRETNEKLFF.